The table lists the clone carrying this T cell receptor (beta chain) with a few counts. This CDR3 comprises 16 residues. CDR1 and CDR2 from the germline V gene are LGHNA and YSLEER. Trimming took 2 bases from V and 0 from J; bases not matched to a gene: 7. TCRdb's copy holds only in-frame clones and misses some; the assay was immunoSEQ multiplex PCR. The sample yields just under 550,000 clones, around 78% seen once. This sample was taken from a study of shared T cell receptors in the human thymus. Another study also made use of these data, one on human thymus T cells. That work contributes: Thymus was obtained from resections taken during corrective heart surgery. There were highly overlapping thymic repertoires among unrelated individuals, as related research reported.

The sequencing sample was made of thymocytes. The chain uses TRBV4-3 and TRBJ2-7, with 7 nucleotides matching TRBD1. This receptor was taken from a boy under two years old with a congenital heart defect. CDR3 DNA: TGCGCCAGCAGCCAAAATCCGGGACAGAGCTCCTACGAGCAGTACTTC. It encodes CASSQNPGQSSYEQYF.